This paragraph covers one T cell receptor beta chain sequence. Its antigen remains unidentified. The sample holds no much larger clone one base away, and base qualities are not on file. This entry is derived from a study of beta chain features in type 1 diabetes listed by TCRdb under 2018. With respect to the entire study: Mean age, gender distribution, total cell number and subset yield did not differ between patients and healthy donors. A total of about 110 million sorted cells were examined across all samples, and the number of cells per subset was strongly correlated with RNA yield. The study compared the TCRB repertoires of sorted circulating CD4+ T cell subsets in recently diagnosed type 1 diabetes patients with those in matched healthy donors. Regulatory and stem cell-like memory subsets were isolated from only 8 patients and 8 healthy donors, whereas naive and central memory subsets came from all 30 or so donors. Paper-wide results and their limitations: Shorter templates might be favored by PCR, yet because patient and control samples were amplified and corrected together, any such skew would affect both groups equally. In all four CD4+ subsets, TCRB CDR3 length was moderately but significantly shorter in type 1 diabetes patients. Because cDNA was sequenced instead of genomic DNA, highly expressing activated cells could be over-represented, though the groups showed no difference in activation or CD3 levels. Only small numbers of individuals were included in the HLA sub-analyses, which left unresolved whether HLA type had any influence on TCRB rearrangement. Naive, central memory and regulatory TCRB repertoires appeared more similar among patients than among healthy donors. Patients with type 1 diabetes made fewer insertions and deleted more nucleotides at VDJ recombination sites, implying thymic rearrangement abnormalities.

The High Capacity cDNA Reverse Transcription Kit was used to reverse transcribe all of the isolated RNA, meaning that expressed TCRB transcripts were what got sequenced. Stem cell-like memory T cell samples underwent survey-depth immunoSEQ sequencing, averaging roughly 1 million total reads per sample. Sorted cells were lysed in RLT buffer and RNA was extracted with DNase-treated RNeasy Micro or Mini kits, depending on cell number. To prevent cross-contamination, each cell subset was processed individually, whereas patient and healthy donor samples were processed jointly. TCRB sequences were amplified from cDNA with the immunoSEQ multiplex PCR, producing 87-bp fragments spanning the CDR3 region. The amplicons were sequenced using the Illumina HiSeq platform. From the authors' description of their analysis: PCR bias was computationally corrected using synthetic template baselines, reads within Hamming distance 2 were collapsed, and singletons that could not be merged were discarded. By aligning reads against IMGT, V, D and J genes, CDR3 length, and insertions or deletions at six rearrangement sites were assigned. Within each subset, clonotype counts were normalized to sorted cell number, and only after that were true diversity and Gini coefficients computed with the tcR R package. Repertoire sharing was quantified using the overlap coefficient calculated on TCRB nucleotide sequences. TCRdb retrieved this table from immuneACCESS and kept in-frame rearrangements only. Not all clones are present; in checked studies, unresolved V genes account for under half, and no reason is known for the remainder. V and J calls and clone size follow that table, whereas D and trimming were derived from the DNA. The sample records about 110,000 clones, 30% to 40% of which are singletons. The ten largest clonotypes hold more than 0.06% of the sample.

Each donor gave one peripheral blood draw, averaging roughly 100 mL, which was collected into heparinised tubes. Naive, central memory, regulatory and stem cell-like memory CD4+ T cells were sorted on a BD FACSAria II using a panel including CD45RO, CCR7, CD25, CD127, CD95 and CD27. Purity was above 98% for every sorted population. PBMCs were isolated immediately by Lymphoprep density gradient centrifugation and stained directly without culture. So that batch effects would be minimized, each experiment stained and sorted samples in pairs, pairing one healthy donor with one patient. V was cut back by 1 base and J by 2 bases, leaving a gap of 12 bases between them. From a lookup of the germline V gene, CDR1 and CDR2 are LGHNA and YNFKEQ. The CDR3, from cysteine to phenylalanine, totals 16 residues. Of the read, only the CDR3 DNA is kept; its 48 bases are in frame from base 1.

Sequenced material: stem cell memory CD4+ T cells from blood. What the cell subset or site label conveys for this sample: stem cell-like memory CD4+ T cells. The V and J genes are TRBV4-2 and TRBJ2-1, and perhaps TRBD1 as D gene, on 5 matching bases. The origin of this receptor is a woman aged 18-29 years in good health. For the CDR3, the sequence is CASSQVAGFTYNEQFF. The nucleotide sequence reads TGTGCCAGCAGCCAAGTAGCAGGGTTTACCTACAATGAGCAGTTCTTC.